These 24 T cell receptor beta chains came from one sample sequenced in a study of breast tumors, draining lymph nodes, adjacent tissues. One entry per CDR3 protein, called by TCRdb with MiXCR from the multiplex PCR reads. This sample has about 180,000 distinct CDR3 sequences; roughly a third occur once, and the top ten carry roughly 3.8%. Axillary draining lymph nodes of breast cancer patients supplied the node samples. Sequencing was done on a sample of axillary lymph node tissue. These receptors came from a female donor with breast cancer. Some clones in this sample may be carry-over from other donors' samples.

The V and J genes are TRBV9 and TRBJ2-3, with D unclear. Germline V gives CDR1 SGDLS, CDR2 YYNGEE. The CDR3 has 15 residues. The V end lost 2 bases, the J end lost 11 bases, and 21 bases lay between the germline ends. CDR3 region: CASSVGASFGNEQYF. CDR3 DNA sequence: TGTGCCAGCAGCGTTGGTGCTTCCTTTGGAAATGAGCAGTATTTT.

This clonotype was seen repeatedly, ten times or more. V usage is TRBV5-5 and J usage is TRBJ2-7; maybe TRBD2 (6 bases). The V and J ends lost 3 bases and 4 bases respectively, with 14 bases between them. The CDR3 contains 14 residues. Germline CDR1 and CDR2: SGHKS and YYEKEE (reference sequence). Written as DNA, the CDR3 is TGTGCCAGCAGCTCCACCGGCGGGGAGTACGAGCAGTACTTC. Protein product: CASSSTGGEYEQYF. The full variable domain, completed using reference TRBV5-5 and TRBJ2-7, is DAGVTQSPTHLIKTRGQQVTLRCSPISGHKSVSWYQQVLGQGPQFIFQYYEKEERGRGNFPDRFSARQFPNYSSELNVNALLLGDSALYLCASSSTGGEYEQYFGPGTRLTVT.

This clonotype has only a few counts. A much larger clonotype is one base distant, so this may be a read error. The J gene is TRBJ1-2, the V gene TRBV5-6; D is undetermined. This CDR3 contains 12 residues. Deletions cut 2 bases from V and 7 bases from J, with 9 bases between. Germline lookup yields CDR1 SGHDT and CDR2 YYEEEE. CDR3 loop: CASSFDTSGYTF. DNA of the CDR3: TGTGCCAGCAGCTTCGACACCTCTGGCTACACCTTC. The full variable domain, completed using reference TRBV5-6 and TRBJ1-2, is DAGVTQSPTHLIKTRGQQVTLRCSPKSGHDTVSWYQQALGQGPQFIFQYYEEEERQRGNFPDRFSGHQFPNYSSELNVNALLLGDSALYLCASSFDTSGYTFGSGTRLTVV.

The chain joins TRBV30 to TRBJ2-2; possible D gene TRBD2, 6 bases. V dropped 1 base and J dropped 2 bases, with 11 bases sitting between them. Germline CDR1 is GTSNPN and CDR2 is SVGIG (reference sequence). CDR3 size: 15 residues. Here the CDR3 reads CAWSAPGTNTGELFF. The CDR3, as DNA: TGTGCCTGGAGTGCCCCCGGGACTAACACCGGGGAGCTGTTTTTT.

This clonotype was observed many times. Possible read error: a much larger clone is one base away. The final CDR3 position lacks the conserved phenylalanine or tryptophan, pointing to a likely read error. J is TRBJ1-6 and V is TRBV15; D possibly corresponds to TRBD1 (6 bases). This CDR3 contains 15 residues. V lost 2 bases and J 8 bases, leaving 13 bases between the germline ends. Germline V gene data show CDR1 as LNHNV and CDR2 as YYDKDF (reference sequence). CDR3 sequence reads: CATSRKGVSDSPLHL. The CDR3 DNA is TGTGCCACCAGCAGAAAGGGGGTATCGGATTCACCCCTCCACCTT.

This clonotype was detected many times. This chain connects TRBV30 to TRBJ1-2; a possible D gene is TRBD1 (6 bases). The CDR3 length is 13 residues. The germline gives CDR1 GTSNPN, CDR2 SVGIG (reference sequence). Trimming stripped 5 bases from V and 8 bases from J, with 18 bases between. For the CDR3, the DNA is TGTGCCTGGTCACTCAGGGGACTATTGGGCTACACCTTC. This gives the protein CAWSLRGLLGYTF.

Remarks on this clonotype: This may be a read error: a much more frequent sequence differs by one nucleotide. This chain uses TRBV7-6 with TRBJ2-5; D may be TRBD2 (7 bases). The germline V and J ends were trimmed by 6 bases and 3 bases, with 14 bases remaining between them. CDR3 size: 14 residues. Germline V CDR1 and CDR2: SGHVS, FNYEAQ. CDR3 nucleotides: TGTGCCAGCAGTTACGGGGGGCCCAAAGAGACCCAGTACTTC. It translates to CASSYGGPKETQYF.

A note on this clonotype: Since a much larger clone is just one base distant, this may be a read error. The chain carries TRBV5-5 and TRBJ2-5; no clear D gene. The CDR3 consists of 15 residues. Looked up from germline, CDR1 is SGHKS and CDR2 is YYEKEE (reference sequence). V was pared by 4 bases and J by 5 bases, with 18 bases between. The CDR3 DNA reads as TGTGCCAGCAGCCCCTTTGGCCCGGGTGTGGAGACCCAGTACTTC. It specifies CASSPFGPGVETQYF.

Comments on this clonotype: One end of the junction varies from germline; a read error may be responsible. The gene calls are TRBV7-9 and TRBJ2-7; D is unresolved. The germline V gene has CDR1 SEHNR and CDR2 FQNEAQ (reference sequence). This CDR3 has 13 amino acids. In DNA, the CDR3 is TGTGCTAGCAGCTTGGGCCCATGCTACGAGCAGTACTTC. This encodes CASSLGPCYEQYF. The full variable domain, completed using reference TRBV7-9 and TRBJ2-7, is DTGVSQNPRHKITKRGQNVTFRCDPISEHNRLYWYRQTLGQGPEFLTYFQNEAQLEKSRLLSDRFSAERPKGSFSTLEIQRTEQGDSAMYLCASSLGPCYEQYFGPGTRLTVT.

The table lists this clonotype with many counts. The CDR3 nucleotides read TGTGCCACAAGCCAAGCTTATAGCAATCAGCCCCAGCATTTT. Residues: CATSQAYSNQPQHF. The chain combines TRBV24-1 with TRBJ1-5; D is undetermined. The V gene's germline CDR1 is KGHDR and CDR2 SFDVKD. Trimming pared 10 bases from V and 0 bases from J, leaving 12 bases between. This CDR3 has 14 residues.

Regarding this clonotype: No conserved phenylalanine or tryptophan is present at the end of the CDR3, so a read error is the likely explanation. The limits of the CDR3 on the DNA are not certain, so only TCRdb's listed CDR3 is given. The genes are TRBV20-1 and TRBJ1-6; the table's D call, TRBD1, has no DNA check behind it. Germline V CDR1 and CDR2: DFQATT, SNEGSKA (reference sequence). Termini included, the CDR3 measures 9 amino acids. CDR3 sequence: CSAYIQGYS.

This clonotype has just a few counts. This may come from a read error, since a much larger clone is one base off. The rearrangement uses TRBV6-5 and TRBJ2-5, with D perhaps given as TRBD1 or TRBD2 (5 bases each). The CDR3 has 15 residues. Germline-derived CDR1 and CDR2 are MNHEY and SVGAGI. The CDR3 nucleotides read TGTGCCAGCAGTTACTCGACCGGGGCACAAGAGACCCAGCACTTC. Translated, it gives CASSYSTGAQETQHF.

Ten or more counts support this clonotype. The rearrangement links TRBV20-1 to TRBJ2-2; TRBD2 matches at 9 bases. After removal of 2 bases from V and 5 bases from J, the junction contained 9 bases not matched to a gene. This CDR3 region has 16 residues. Germline CDR1 DFQATT, CDR2 SNEGSKA (reference sequence). CDR3 in amino acids: CSARPLAGARTGELFF. DNA of the CDR3: TGCAGTGCTAGACCCTTAGCGGGAGCAAGGACCGGGGAGCTGTTTTTT.

This clonotype has a count of ten or more. The CDR3 nucleotides read TGTGCCTGGAGTTACACAGGGGGCAATCAGCCCCAGCATTTT. The encoded protein is CAWSYTGGNQPQHF. The chain employs TRBV30 and TRBJ1-5; TRBD1 aligns across 7 bases. The CDR3 loop spans 14 amino acids. Germline V CDR1 and CDR2: GTSNPN, SVGIG (reference sequence). V shed 2 bases and J 2 bases; nucleotides not matched to a gene: 3. The complete variable domain, with remaining parts taken from reference TRBV30 and TRBJ1-5, reads SQTIHQWPATLVQPVGSPLSLECTVEGTSNPNLYWYRQAAGRGLQLLFYSVGIGQISSEVPQNLSASRPQDRQFILSSKKLLLSDSGFYLCAWSYTGGNQPQHFGDGTRLSIL.

The chain is built from TRBV20-1 and TRBJ2-6; 9 nucleotides agree with TRBD2. Germline CDR1 DFQATT, CDR2 SNEGSKA (reference sequence). The CDR3 loop spans 15 amino acids. After removal of 5 bases from V and 3 bases from J, the junction contained 5 bases not matched to a gene. In nucleotides, the CDR3 is TGCAGTGCTTTCCATAGCGGGGGTGGGGCCAACGTCCTGACTTTC. It is translated as CSAFHSGGGANVLTF.

This clonotype was found many times. This chain connects TRBV11-2 to TRBJ2-5; D unclear. Trimming left V 1 base short and J 1 base short, with 7 bases between. The CDR3 has 14 amino acids. Germline assignment: CDR1 SGHAT and CDR2 FQNNGV. The CDR3 spells CASSLGLTQETQYF. The CDR3 coding sequence is TGTGCCAGCAGCTTAGGACTGACCCAAGAGACCCAGTACTTC.

Of note for this clonotype: One end of the junction does not line up with germline, which may come from a read error. The chain has TRBV20-1 and TRBJ2-7; D is possibly TRBD1 or TRBD2 (6 bases each). This CDR3 has 15 amino acids. CDR1 DFQATT and CDR2 SNEGSKA come from the germline V gene (reference sequence). DNA of the CDR3: TGCAATGCTCGGGACACCGGGACTTCCTCTAGGGAGCAGTACTTC. Translation: CNARDTGTSSREQYF.

This chain links TRBV20-1 with TRBJ2-2; 7 positions match TRBD1. With V trimmed by 6 bases and J by 15 bases, 7 bases remained unmatched. This CDR3 contains 10 residues. The V gene's germline CDR1 is DFQATT and CDR2 SNEGSKA (reference sequence). CDR3 nucleotide sequence: TGCAGTGCATATACAGGGGTAGTGTTTTTT. Its translation is CSAYTGVVFF.

The rearrangement links TRBV4-2 to TRBJ2-7; D unresolved. V shed 1 base and J shed 7 bases, with 5 bases lying between them. This CDR3 contains 11 residues. Germline V CDR1 and CDR2: LGHNA, YNFKEQ. CDR3 sequence reads: CASSQGWEQYF. The CDR3 coding sequence is TGTGCCAGCAGCCAAGGATGGGAGCAGTACTTC.

This clonotype was picked up many times. The CDR3 region is CASERTGGRNEQFF. CDR3 in DNA: TGTGCCTCCGAGAGGACAGGGGGCAGGAATGAGCAGTTCTTC. The genes are TRBV27 and TRBJ2-1, with 11 positions matching TRBD1. This CDR3 spans 14 amino acids. J lost 7 bases, V lost 11 bases, and 10 bases had no gene match. CDR1 is MNHEY and CDR2 is SMNVEV in the germline V gene (reference sequence).

There are many counts of this clonotype. The chain recombines TRBV5-1 with TRBJ2-1, with 14 bases identical to TRBD2. Germline loops: CDR1 SGHRS, CDR2 YFSETQ. Trimming cost V 3 bases and J 6 bases; bases outside gene matches: 8. This CDR3 spans 17 amino acids. The CDR3 sequence is CASSSGLAGGLINEQFF. The DNA of the CDR3 is TGCGCCAGCAGCTCTGGACTAGCGGGGGGCCTAATCAATGAGCAGTTCTTC.

For this clonotype: Mismatch with germline at one junction end may stem from a read error. The V gene is TRBV6-5, the J gene TRBJ2-3; the D gene is possibly TRBD2 (6 bases). The germline V gene has CDR1 MNHEY and CDR2 SVGAGI. This CDR3 has 12 amino acids. This CDR3 is CASRKGLRGAVF. The DNA of the CDR3 is TGTGCCAGCAGAAAGGGGTTGCGGGGAGCTGTTTTT.

The CDR3 here is CASGALTGGEQYF. CDR3 DNA: TGTGCCAGCGGCGCTCTGACAGGGGGCGAGCAGTACTTC. The chain joins TRBV11-2 to TRBJ2-7; 9 positions agree with TRBD1. V shed 8 bases and J 6 bases; nucleotides not matched to a gene: 8. CDR1 is SGHAT and CDR2 is FQNNGV in the germline V gene. The CDR3 is made up of 13 amino acids.

V and J are TRBV29-1 and TRBJ1-2; TRBD1 is a possible D gene (6 bases). Per germline, CDR1 SQVTM and CDR2 ANQGSEA. The CDR3 contains 13 residues. The germline V and J ends were trimmed by 6 bases and 1 base, with 12 bases remaining between them. Here the CDR3 reads CSVGGSGNYGYTF. CDR3 nucleotides: TGCAGCGTAGGGGGGAGTGGTAACTATGGCTACACCTTC.